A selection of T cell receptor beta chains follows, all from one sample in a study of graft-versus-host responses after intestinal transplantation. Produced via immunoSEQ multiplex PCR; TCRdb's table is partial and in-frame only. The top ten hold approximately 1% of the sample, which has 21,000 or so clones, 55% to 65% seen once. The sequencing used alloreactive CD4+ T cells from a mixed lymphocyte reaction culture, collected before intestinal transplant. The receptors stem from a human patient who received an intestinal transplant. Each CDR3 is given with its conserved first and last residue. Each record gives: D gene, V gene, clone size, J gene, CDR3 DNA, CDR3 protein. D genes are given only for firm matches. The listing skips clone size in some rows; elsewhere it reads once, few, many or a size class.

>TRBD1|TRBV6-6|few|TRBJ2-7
TGTGCCACCAAAGCCGGGACAGTCACCTACGAGCAGTACTTC
CATKAGTVTYEQYF
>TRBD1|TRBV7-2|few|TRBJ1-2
TGTGCCAGCAGCGCTACAGGGGGCAACATCTATGGCTACACCTTC
CASSATGGNIYGYTF
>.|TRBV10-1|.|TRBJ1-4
TGCGCCAGCAGTGAGTTTCCAGGCGAAAAACTGTTTTTT
CASSEFPGEKLFF
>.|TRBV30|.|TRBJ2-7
TGTGCCCTAACGAACCGGGGCTACGAGCAGTACTTC
CALTNRGYEQYF
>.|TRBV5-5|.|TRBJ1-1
TGTGCCAGCAGACCCTTGATAGGGGCAGGGAACACTGAAGCTTTCTTT
CASRPLIGAGNTEAFF
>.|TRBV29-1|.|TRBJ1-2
TGCAGCGTTGAAGGGAGCTCTAACTATGGCTACACCTTC
CSVEGSSNYGYTF
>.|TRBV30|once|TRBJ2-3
TGTGCCTGGTCCGTGGGAGCACCAGATACGCAGTATTTT
CAWSVGAPDTQYF
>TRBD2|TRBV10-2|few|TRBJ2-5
TGCGCCAGCAGTGAGCCCGGACTAGCGGGAGTAACGTACTTC
CASSEPGLAGVTYF
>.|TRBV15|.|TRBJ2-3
TGTGCCACCAGCAGAGAAGTTCAGGTAATGGGCACAGATACGCAGTATTTT
CATSREVQVMGTDTQYF
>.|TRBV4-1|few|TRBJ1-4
TGCGCCAGCAATCCCTCTCCGGGACTCAATAATGAAAAACTGTTTTTT
CASNPSPGLNNEKLFF
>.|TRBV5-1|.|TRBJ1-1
TGCGCCAGCAGCTTGGGCACAGTGGTGATGAACACTGAAGCTTTCTTT
CASSLGTVVMNTEAFF
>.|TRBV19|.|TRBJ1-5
TGTGCCAGTAGTATACTTCCTTCCAATCAGCCCCAGCATTTT
CASSILPSNQPQHF
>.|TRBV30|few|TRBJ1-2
TGTGCCTGGAGAGACGGACTAAGCTACACCTTC
CAWRDGLSYTF
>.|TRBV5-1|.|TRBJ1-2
TGCGCCAGCAGCTTCGAGAGCCCCCTCTATGGCTACACCTTC
CASSFESPLYGYTF
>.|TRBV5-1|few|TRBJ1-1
TGCGCCAGCAGCCCGACAGTACAGCACACTGAAGCTTTCTTT
CASSPTVQHTEAFF
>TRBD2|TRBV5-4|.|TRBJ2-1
TGTGCCAGCAGCGTCCGGTGGGGGGGGGCCTACAATGAGCAGTTCTTC
CASSVRWGGAYNEQFF
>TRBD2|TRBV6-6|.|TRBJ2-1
TGTGCCAGCTATGGGGAGGGCCGTAATGAGCAGTTCTTC
CASYGEGRNEQFF
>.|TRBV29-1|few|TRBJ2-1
TGCAGCGTTGAGGGGCTACCCGTGCGTGAGCAGTTCTTC
CSVEGLPVREQFF
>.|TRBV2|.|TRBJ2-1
TGTGCCAGCCGACAAAATAGCTACAATGAGCAGTTCTTC
CASRQNSYNEQFF
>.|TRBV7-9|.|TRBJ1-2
TGTGCCAGCATGCGGACAGAGGGCTATGGCTACACCTTC
CASMRTEGYGYTF
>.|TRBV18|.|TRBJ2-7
TGTGCCAGCTCACCACCCTCAGGTCCCTACGAGCAGTACTTC
CASSPPSGPYEQYF
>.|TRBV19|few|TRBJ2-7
TGTGCCAGTTCCACGGGACACCTACCCTACGAGCAGTACTTC
CASSTGHLPYEQYF
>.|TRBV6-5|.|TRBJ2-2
TGTGCCAGCAGTCTCGTGTCCGGTTTCACCGGGGAGCTGTTTTTT
CASSLVSGFTGELFF
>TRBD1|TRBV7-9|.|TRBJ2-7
TGTGCCAGCAGCCCCAGACCGGGACAGGGATCCTACGAGCAGTACTTC
CASSPRPGQGSYEQYF
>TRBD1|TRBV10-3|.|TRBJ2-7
TGTGCCACCTCCGGGACAGGGGGCGAGCAGTACTTC
CATSGTGGEQYF
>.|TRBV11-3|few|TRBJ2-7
TGTGCCAGCAGCTTAGGCGGGGACCGGGGCGAGCAGTACTTC
CASSLGGDRGEQYF
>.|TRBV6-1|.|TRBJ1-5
TGTGCCAGCAGGGAACAAACAGGGAGCAGCAATCAGCCCCAGCATTTT
CASREQTGSSNQPQHF
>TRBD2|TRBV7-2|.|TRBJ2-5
TGTGCCAGCAGCTTAGCCCTAGCGGGGAGGGAGACCCAGTACTTC
CASSLALAGRETQYF
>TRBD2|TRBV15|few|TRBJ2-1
TGTGCCACCAGCAGAGGTAGGGGGACTAGTATCGATGAGCAGTTCTTC
CATSRGRGTSIDEQFF
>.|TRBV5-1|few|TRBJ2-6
TGCGCCAGCAGCGCGGGATTTAGCCACTCTGGGGCCAACGTCCTGACTTTC
CASSAGFSHSGANVLTF
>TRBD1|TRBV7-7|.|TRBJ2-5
TGTGCCAGCAGCTATAACCCGGGACAGGGGGAGACCCAGTACTTC
CASSYNPGQGETQYF
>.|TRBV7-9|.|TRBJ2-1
TGTGCCAGCAGCCCTCACAATGAGCAGTTCTTC
CASSPHNEQFF
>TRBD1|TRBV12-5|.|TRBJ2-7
TGTGCTAGTGGCCATGGACAGGGGACCTACGAGCAGTACTTC
CASGHGQGTYEQYF